This is a list of T cell receptor beta chains from one sample in a study of cytomegalovirus exposure and HLA in healthy donors. Repertoires were generated with immunoSEQ multiplex PCR, while TCRdb's copy carries only in-frame clones and drops some. The table shows around 160,000 clones, with 75% occurring only once. The material sequenced was PBMCs. These receptors came from a woman aged 40 to 50 in good health and CMV-seropositive. Each CDR3 is given with its conserved first and last residue. The D gene is left open where the match is weak.

TRBD2	TRBV28	CASSPSGRASYEQYF
TRBD2	TRBV2	CARGDYHNEQFF
TRBD1	TRBV5-4	CASSSNRGLTEAFF
TRBD1	TRBV7-9	CASSLGQGHAEKLFF
NA	TRBV27	CASSLEIAAYNEQFF
NA	TRBV7-9	CASSLAGSRGELFF
TRBD1	TRBV4-2	CASSHANRGNTEAFF
NA	TRBV29-1	CSVQGRSSYEQYF
NA	TRBV19	CASSIERGIGLSSYNEQFF
NA	TRBV2	CASSVQGGGEAFF
NA	TRBV28	CASSVEGLSYEQYF
TRBD1	TRBV7-2	CASSLSGTDQETQYF
NA	TRBV5-1	CASSPGHAGREAFF
NA	TRBV25-1	CASSVDRPNYGYTF
NA	TRBV6-1	CASSDGTPREAFF
NA	TRBV30	CAWSAQTGSNQPQHF
NA	TRBV7-6	CASSSVQGREQYF
TRBD2	TRBV6-5	CASSTGTRNTGELFF
NA	TRBV9	CASSVEWAGTYEQYF
TRBD2	TRBV7-9	CASSLPFGGRAKETQYF
NA	TRBV28	CASSTTNYGYTF
NA	TRBV11-2	CASSVLARDFLRSYEQYF
TRBD1	TRBV30	CAWSVSDRGRYSNQPQHF
TRBD1	TRBV6-1	CASSLDRGKDEKLFF
NA	TRBV6-1	CASSSTGNTEAFF
TRBD2	TRBV6-5	CASRPGLATSYEQYF
NA	TRBV16	CASSRGAVSSYEQYF
NA	TRBV6-1	CASSELTPALGNQPQHF
NA	TRBV13	CASSFGLPGGSWDEQFF
NA	TRBV5-6	CASSFGQGFETQYF
NA	TRBV10-1	CASSESGLLGAFF
NA	TRBV27	CASSLSEGRTEAFF
TRBD1	TRBV6-1	CASSEAGQDEQYF
NA	TRBV2	CASSDNSGNTIYF
NA	TRBV6-1	CASRSWGANSPLHF
TRBD2	TRBV5-4	CASSQGGRVDTGELFF
NA	TRBV19	CASLPIDGAPMNTEAFF
TRBD2	TRBV18	CASSTTSVNTGELFF
NA	TRBV29-1	CGVGDRGTNEKLFF
NA	TRBV7-8	CASSSGQTRLGGANVLTF
TRBD1	TRBV4-2	CASSQESAGGETQYF
TRBD2	TRBV7-2	CASSPILAGYYEQYF
TRBD2	TRBV5-1	CASSFPGGQETQYF
TRBD1	TRBV5-4	CATNPGTGIEDKNIQYF
NA	TRBV10-2	CASSEWHRAGNTIYF
NA	TRBV29-1	CSVEVSGNTEAFF
NA	TRBV28	CASSPLGYEQYF
NA	TRBV7-2	CASSTRQLFYEQYF
NA	TRBV6-6	CASSYPTQNSYEQYF
TRBD2	TRBV5-1	CASSSTGTSGSYEQYF